This T cell receptor (beta chain) was identified during a study of cytomegalovirus exposure and HLA in healthy donors. Study conclusions and caveats: Immune exposure was documented only through CMV serostatus. The study designated 150 or so TCR beta chains cytomegalovirus-associated. When a later analysis was performed, an Asian-associated ancestry cluster reportedly had fewer N-insertions than the roughly 690-donor mean. A later analysis found TCR association rates differed by HLA locus, highest for DRB1 and lowest for HLA-C.

Notes on this clone: Its antigen is not identified.

V shed 4 bases and J 4 bases; nucleotides not matched to a gene: 12. Germline assignment: CDR1 LGHNA and CDR2 YSLEER. This CDR3 has 17 amino acids. The PCR ran on 60 Vbeta and 13 Jbeta primers. The table came from immunoSEQ multiplex PCR; TCRdb's copy has only in-frame clones and leaves some out. The sample includes about 140,000 clones, about 80% of them seen just once. The rearrangement uses TRBV4-3 and TRBJ1-2; 10 bases align to TRBD1. Sequencing was done on a sample of PBMCs. This TCR derives from a woman in her twenties or thirties in good health and CMV-seronegative. This CDR3 reads CASSLLIRQGAPYGYTF. The CDR3 bases are TGCGCCAGCAGCCTTCTAATCCGACAGGGGGCTCCCTATGGCTACACCTTC.